The next 3 T cell receptor beta chains were all read from a single sample in a study of T cell responses to AZD1222 COVID-19 vaccine (dated by TCRdb to about 2021). The library was produced with the immunoSEQ multiplex PCR assay. TCRdb carries this immuneACCESS record with in-frame sequences only. Its versions omit some clonotypes, under half of them owing to an unresolved V gene in the studies checked, with the rest unexplained. Within this sample are around 100,000 clones, with about 85% of them counted one time only. The ten largest clones take up around 5.1% of the sample. Read against the paper, the sample's time point label means: baseline before first vaccination. The material was peripheral blood, obtained on day 0 of AZD1222 vaccination. These receptors all come from an adult in good health.

V is TRBV3-1 (or the pseudogene TRBV3-2) and J is TRBJ2-7; 10 bases are shared with TRBD2. Germline CDR1 LGHDT, CDR2 YNNKEL (reference sequence). The junction had 9 bases not matched to a gene; V was cut back by 1 base and J by 9 bases. CDR3 length: 15 residues. CDR3 DNA sequence: TGTGCCAGCAGCCAAGGGAGCGGGAGGGCCGGATTGCAGTACTTC. Its translation is CASSQGSGRAGLQYF.

The chain carries TRBV15 and TRBJ1-6; D might be TRBD1 (5 bases). The germline V gene has CDR1 LNHNV and CDR2 YYDKDF (reference sequence). V gave up 1 base and J gave up 10 bases, with 14 bases separating them. This CDR3 is built from 15 residues. CDR3 loop: CATSRVGQGGSPLHF. CDR3 DNA sequence: TGTGCCACCAGCAGAGTCGGGCAGGGTGGCTCACCCCTCCACTTT.

The J gene is TRBJ1-5, the V gene TRBV7-2; D call uncertain. The V gene lost 5 bases and the J gene lost 6 bases, with 11 bases spanning the gap. Germline values: CDR1 SGHTA, CDR2 FQGNSA. CDR3 size: 13 residues. The CDR3 spells CASSQEGFQPQHF. CDR3 sequence (DNA): TGTGCCAGCAGCCAGGAGGGATTTCAGCCCCAGCATTTT.